One sample yielded the 11 T cell receptor beta chains listed below, sequenced in a study of CD8 T cells in ankylosing spondylitis. Using its own MiXCR run on the 5' RACE reads, TCRdb lists one record per CDR3 protein. The sample lists around 32,000 distinct CDR3 sequences; 7.2% were seen once. Sequencing was done on a sample of blood, either unsorted or a sorted T cell fraction (not recorded which). The receptors here all came from a male donor with ankylosing spondylitis or in good health (not recorded which).

This clonotype was seen many times. This chain joins TRBV30 and TRBJ1-1, with D hard to call. This CDR3 is 11 amino acids long. The V and J ends lost 7 bases and 5 bases respectively, with 11 bases between them. Germline V lookup: CDR1 GTSNPN, CDR2 SVGIG (reference sequence). CDR3 protein: CASGRMTEAFF. As DNA, the CDR3 is TGTGCCTCGGGGAGGATGACTGAAGCTTTCTTT.

The table lists this clonotype with many counts. The chain joins TRBV29-1 to TRBJ2-5; TRBD2 matches at 10 bases. After removal of 7 bases from V and 5 bases from J, the junction contained 13 bases not matched to a gene. CDR1 and CDR2 from the germline V gene are SQVTM and ANQGSEA. The CDR3 extends over 15 amino acids. The CDR3 region has the DNA TGCAGCGGGGCTAGCGGGAGAAGTTTGCGGGAGACCCAGTACTTC. Encoded protein: CSGASGRSLRETQYF.

This clonotype was picked up many times. The V call is TRBV6-2 or TRBV6-3, the J call TRBJ2-1; D remains ambiguous. V shed 0 bases and J shed 5 bases, with 14 bases lying between them. The length of the CDR3 is 16 residues. Germline V gives CDR1 MNHEY, CDR2 SVGEGT. CDR3 DNA sequence: TGTGCCAGCAGTTACTCGACCTCAGTCATGCACAATGAGCAGTTCTTC. This sequence encodes CASSYSTSVMHNEQFF.

The table lists this clonotype with many counts. The chain carries TRBV20-1 and TRBJ2-3; maybe TRBD2 (6 bases). The CDR3 covers 14 residues. V lost 4 bases and J 1 base, leaving 12 bases between the germline ends. Germline V CDR1 and CDR2: DFQATT, SNEGSKA (reference sequence). The CDR3 sequence is CSAISGAGTDTQYF. The DNA of the CDR3 is TGCAGTGCTATTAGCGGCGCCGGCACAGATACGCAGTATTTT.

In its sample, this clonotype was seen a few times. J is TRBJ2-5 and V is TRBV23-1; either TRBD1 or TRBD2 may fit D (6 bases each). TRBV23-1 is designated an ORF whose function remains uncertain. This CDR3 has 19 residues. V dropped 3 bases and J dropped 3 bases, with 26 bases sitting between them. CDR3 sequence: CASSQQYPGTRGRKETQYF. The CDR3 nucleotides are TGCGCCAGCAGTCAGCAATATCCCGGGACTCGGGGGCGAAAAGAGACCCAGTACTTC.

By sample fraction, this clonotype is medium-sized. The V gene is TRBV29-1, the J gene TRBJ2-7; TRBD2 is a possible D gene (5 bases). Per germline, CDR1 SQVTM and CDR2 ANQGSEA. The CDR3 totals 13 residues. V lost 4 bases and J lost 0, with 10 bases in between. CDR3 nucleotide sequence: TGCAGCGTTGGGACTGTACACTCCTACGAGCAGTACTTC. Translated, it gives CSVGTVHSYEQYF.

This clonotype was observed at least ten times. J is TRBJ2-6 and V is TRBV5-5, with D possibly TRBD2 on 7 matching bases. Germline V CDR1 and CDR2: SGHKS, YYEKEE (reference sequence). CDR3 length: 17 amino acids. V was shortened by 5 bases and J by 0 bases, with 15 bases between the two germline ends. The CDR3 DNA follows: TGTGCCAGCAGGGGACAAGCGGGATTCTCTGGGGCCAACGTCCTGACTTTC. Its translation is CASRGQAGFSGANVLTF.

This clonotype was observed at least ten times. The genes are TRBV20-1 and TRBJ2-3, with D unclear. V dropped 3 bases and J dropped 3 bases, with 7 bases sitting between them. The germline CDR1 and CDR2 sequences are DFQATT and SNEGSKA (reference sequence). The CDR3 runs 12 residues. The CDR3 DNA reads TGCAGTGCTAGTAATCCGACAGATACGCAGTATTTT. It translates to CSASNPTDTQYF.

This clonotype was counted at least ten times. The chain couples TRBV20-1 to TRBJ2-1, with D possibly TRBD2 on 5 matching bases. The germline V gene encodes CDR1 DFQATT and CDR2 SNEGSKA (reference sequence). The CDR3 is made up of 11 amino acids. Trimming left V 5 bases short and J 6 bases short, with 8 bases between. CDR3 sequence: CSADEGNEQFF. CDR3 in DNA: TGCAGTGCTGACGAGGGCAATGAGCAGTTCTTC.

By sample share, this clonotype is medium-sized. This chain uses TRBV18 with TRBJ1-4; D unclear. Germline V gene sequence: CDR1 KGHSH, CDR2 LQKENI. The CDR3 loop spans 15 amino acids. Deletions cut 4 bases from V and 6 bases from J, with 15 bases between. The CDR3, as DNA: TGTGCCAGCTCACACGGTATCTCGGTTGATGAAAAACTGTTTTTT. This encodes CASSHGISVDEKLFF.

This clonotype occurred many times. The V call is TRBV10-3, the J call TRBJ2-3; 15 nucleotides line up with TRBD2. Trimming took 2 bases from V and 0 from J; bases not matched to a gene: 9. CDR3 length: 20 amino acids. The germline V gene has CDR1 ENHRY and CDR2 SYGVKD. CDR3 DNA: TGTGCCATCAGTGAGCCGCTCGGACTAGCGGGAGGGTCTAGCACAGATACGCAGTATTTT. Translated: CAISEPLGLAGGSSTDTQYF.